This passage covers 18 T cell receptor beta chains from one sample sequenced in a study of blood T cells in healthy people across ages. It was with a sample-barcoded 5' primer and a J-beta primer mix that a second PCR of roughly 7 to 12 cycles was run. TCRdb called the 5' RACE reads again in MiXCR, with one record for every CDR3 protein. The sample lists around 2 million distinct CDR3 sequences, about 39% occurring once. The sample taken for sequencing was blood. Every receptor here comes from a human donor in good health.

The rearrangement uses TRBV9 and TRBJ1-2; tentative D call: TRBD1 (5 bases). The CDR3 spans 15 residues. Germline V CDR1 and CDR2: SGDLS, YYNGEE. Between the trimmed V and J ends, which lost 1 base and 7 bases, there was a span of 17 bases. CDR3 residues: CASSVHDSIGLGYTF. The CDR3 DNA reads TGTGCCAGCAGCGTACATGACAGTATCGGGCTTGGCTACACCTTC.

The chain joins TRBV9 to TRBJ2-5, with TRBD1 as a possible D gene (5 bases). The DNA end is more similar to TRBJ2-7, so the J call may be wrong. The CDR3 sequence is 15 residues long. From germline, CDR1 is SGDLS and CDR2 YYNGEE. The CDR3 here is CASTEGASSSYEQYF. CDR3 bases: TGTGCCAGCACCGAAGGGGCCTCTTCTTCCTACGAGCAGTACTTC.

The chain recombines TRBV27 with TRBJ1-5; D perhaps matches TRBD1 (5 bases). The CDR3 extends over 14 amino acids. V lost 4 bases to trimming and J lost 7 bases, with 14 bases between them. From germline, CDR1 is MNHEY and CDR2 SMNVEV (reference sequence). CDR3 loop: CASSWDGSGQPQHF. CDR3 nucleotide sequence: TGTGCCAGCAGTTGGGACGGCTCAGGGCAGCCCCAGCATTTT.

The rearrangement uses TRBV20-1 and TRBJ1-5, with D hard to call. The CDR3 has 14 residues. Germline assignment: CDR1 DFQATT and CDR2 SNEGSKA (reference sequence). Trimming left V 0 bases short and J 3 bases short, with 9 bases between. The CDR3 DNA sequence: TGCAGTGCTAGAGATCGGAGGACCAATCAGCCCCAGCATTTT. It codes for CSARDRRTNQPQHF.

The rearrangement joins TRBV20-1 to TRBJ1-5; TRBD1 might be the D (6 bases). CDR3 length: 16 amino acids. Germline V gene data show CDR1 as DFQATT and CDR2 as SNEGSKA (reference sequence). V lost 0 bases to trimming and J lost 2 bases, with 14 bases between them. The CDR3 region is CSARDGGPKGNQPQHF. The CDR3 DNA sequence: TGCAGTGCTAGAGATGGGGGCCCCAAGGGCAATCAGCCCCAGCATTTT.

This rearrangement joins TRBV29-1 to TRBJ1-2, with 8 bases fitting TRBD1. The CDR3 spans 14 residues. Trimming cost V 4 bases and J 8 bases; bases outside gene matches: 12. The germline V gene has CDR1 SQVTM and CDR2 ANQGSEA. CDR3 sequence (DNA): TGCAGCGTTGCGGCCCAGACAGGGGTTGGAGGCTACACCTTC. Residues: CSVAAQTGVGGYTF.

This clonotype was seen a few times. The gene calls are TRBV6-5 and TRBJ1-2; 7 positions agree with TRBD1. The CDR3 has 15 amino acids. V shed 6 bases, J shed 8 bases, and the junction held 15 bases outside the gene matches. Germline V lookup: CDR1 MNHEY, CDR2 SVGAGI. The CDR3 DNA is TGTGCCAGCAGGTCGGTGGCTGACAGGGTCGAAGGCTACACCTTC. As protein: CASRSVADRVEGYTF.

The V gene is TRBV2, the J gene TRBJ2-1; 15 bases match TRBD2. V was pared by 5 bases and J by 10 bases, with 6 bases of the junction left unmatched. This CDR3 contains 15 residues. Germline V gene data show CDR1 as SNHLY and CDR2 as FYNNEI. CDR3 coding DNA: TGTGCCAGCAGTTTTACGGGACTAGCGGGGGGCGAGCAGTTCTTC. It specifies CASSFTGLAGGEQFF.

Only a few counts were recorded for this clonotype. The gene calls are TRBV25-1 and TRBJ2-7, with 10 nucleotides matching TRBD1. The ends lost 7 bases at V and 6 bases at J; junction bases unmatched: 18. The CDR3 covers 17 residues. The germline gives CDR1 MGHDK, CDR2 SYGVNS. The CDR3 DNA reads TGTGCCAGCACCTCCTGGACAGGGGGATGGGGTGGTGGCGAGCAGTACTTC. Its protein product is CASTSWTGGWGGGEQYF.

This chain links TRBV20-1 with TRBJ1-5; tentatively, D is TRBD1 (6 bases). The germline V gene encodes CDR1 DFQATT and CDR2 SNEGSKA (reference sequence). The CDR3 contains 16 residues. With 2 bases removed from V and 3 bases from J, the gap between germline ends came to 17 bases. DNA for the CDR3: TGCAGTGCTAGACGTTTTCAGGGGAACATCAATCAGCCCCAGCATTTT. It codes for CSARRFQGNINQPQHF.

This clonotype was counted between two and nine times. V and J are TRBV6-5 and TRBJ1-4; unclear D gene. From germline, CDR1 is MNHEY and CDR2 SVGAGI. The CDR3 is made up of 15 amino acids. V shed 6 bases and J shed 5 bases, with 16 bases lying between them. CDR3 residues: CASSPGPFLNEKLFF. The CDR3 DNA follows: TGTGCCAGCAGCCCTGGACCCTTCCTAAATGAAAAACTGTTTTTT.

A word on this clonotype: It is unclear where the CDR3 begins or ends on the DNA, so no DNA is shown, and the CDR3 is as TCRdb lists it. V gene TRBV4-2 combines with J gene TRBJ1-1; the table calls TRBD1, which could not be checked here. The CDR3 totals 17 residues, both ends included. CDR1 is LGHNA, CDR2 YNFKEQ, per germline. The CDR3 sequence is CASSQWSWGRGNTEPFF.

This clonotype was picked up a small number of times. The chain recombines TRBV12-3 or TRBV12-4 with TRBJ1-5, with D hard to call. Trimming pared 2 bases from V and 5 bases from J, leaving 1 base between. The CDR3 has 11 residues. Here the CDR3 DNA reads TGTGCCAGCAGTTTATATCAGCCCCAGCATTTT. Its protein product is CASSLYQPQHF.

The CDR3 DNA follows: TGTGCCGCAGCCCCGGGAACCGGTGTCAATGAGCAGTTCTTC. Encoded protein: CAAAPGTGVNEQFF. The V and J genes are TRBV24-1 and TRBJ2-1; possibly TRBD2 for D (5 bases). Between the trimmed V and J ends, which lost 12 bases and 6 bases, there was a span of 20 bases. In germline, CDR1 is KGHDR, CDR2 SFDVKD. The CDR3 is 14 amino acids.

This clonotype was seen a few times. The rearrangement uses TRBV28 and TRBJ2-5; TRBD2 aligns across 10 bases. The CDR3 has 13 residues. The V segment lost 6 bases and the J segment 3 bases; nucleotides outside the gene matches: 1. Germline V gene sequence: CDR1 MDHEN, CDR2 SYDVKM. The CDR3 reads CASRTSGKETQYF. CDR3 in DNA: TGTGCCAGCAGAACTAGCGGGAAAGAGACCCAGTACTTC.

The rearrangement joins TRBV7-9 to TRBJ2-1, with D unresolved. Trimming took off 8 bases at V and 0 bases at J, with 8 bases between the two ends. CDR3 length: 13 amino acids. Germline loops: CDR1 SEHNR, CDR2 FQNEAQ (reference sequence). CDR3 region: CASAGSSYNEQFF. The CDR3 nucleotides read TGTGCCAGCGCCGGAAGCTCCTACAATGAGCAGTTCTTC.

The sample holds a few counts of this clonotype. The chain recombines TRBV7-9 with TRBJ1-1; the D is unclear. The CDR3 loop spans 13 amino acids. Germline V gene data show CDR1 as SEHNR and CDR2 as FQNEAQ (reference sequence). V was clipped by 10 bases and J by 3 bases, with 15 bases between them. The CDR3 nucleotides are TGTGCCACCCTATCCGGGGTTCACACTGAAGCTTTCTTT. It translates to CATLSGVHTEAFF.

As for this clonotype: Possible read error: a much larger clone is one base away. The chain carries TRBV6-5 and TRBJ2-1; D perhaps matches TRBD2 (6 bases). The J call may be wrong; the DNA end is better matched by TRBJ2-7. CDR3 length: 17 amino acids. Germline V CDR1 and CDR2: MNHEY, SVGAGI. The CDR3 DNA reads TGTGCCAGCAGTTCGACTCGGGACTTCCGATCCTACAATGAGCAGTACTTC. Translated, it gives CASSSTRDFRSYNEQYF.